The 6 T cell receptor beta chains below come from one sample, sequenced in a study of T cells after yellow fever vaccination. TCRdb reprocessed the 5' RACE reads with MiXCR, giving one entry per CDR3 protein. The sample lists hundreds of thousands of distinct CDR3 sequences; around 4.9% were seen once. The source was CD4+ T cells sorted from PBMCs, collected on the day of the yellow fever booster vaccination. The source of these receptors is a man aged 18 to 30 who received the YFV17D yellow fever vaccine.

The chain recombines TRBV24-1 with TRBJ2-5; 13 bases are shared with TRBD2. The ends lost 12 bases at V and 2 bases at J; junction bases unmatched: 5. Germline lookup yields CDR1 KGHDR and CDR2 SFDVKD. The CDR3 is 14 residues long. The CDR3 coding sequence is TGTGCCTCAGGGACTAGCGGGGTTCAAGAGACCCAGTACTTC. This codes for CASGTSGVQETQYF.

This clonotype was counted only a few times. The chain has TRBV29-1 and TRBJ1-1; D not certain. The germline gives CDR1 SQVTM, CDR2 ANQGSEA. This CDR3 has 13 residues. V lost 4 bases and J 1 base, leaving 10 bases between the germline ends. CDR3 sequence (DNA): TGCAGCGTTGGACTAGGAGGGAACACTGAAGCTTTCTTT. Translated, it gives CSVGLGGNTEAFF.

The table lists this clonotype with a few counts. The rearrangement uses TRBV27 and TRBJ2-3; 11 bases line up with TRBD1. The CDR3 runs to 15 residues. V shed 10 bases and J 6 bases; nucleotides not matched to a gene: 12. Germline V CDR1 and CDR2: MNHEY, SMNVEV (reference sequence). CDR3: CATNLGQGASDTQYF. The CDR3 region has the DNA TGTGCCACTAATCTTGGACAGGGGGCGTCTGATACGCAGTATTTT.

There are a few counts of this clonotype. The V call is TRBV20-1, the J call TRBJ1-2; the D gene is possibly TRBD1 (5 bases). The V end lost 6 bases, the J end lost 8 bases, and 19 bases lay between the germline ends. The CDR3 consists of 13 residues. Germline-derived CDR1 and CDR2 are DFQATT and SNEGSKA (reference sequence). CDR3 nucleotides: TGCAGTGCGCGCGAGCCGGGGCCAGTCGGCTACACCTTC. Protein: CSAREPGPVGYTF.

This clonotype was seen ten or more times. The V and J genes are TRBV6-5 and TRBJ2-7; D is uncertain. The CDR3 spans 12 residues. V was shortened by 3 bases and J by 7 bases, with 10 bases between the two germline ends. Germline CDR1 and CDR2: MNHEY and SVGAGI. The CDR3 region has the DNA TGTGCCAGCAGTTATTCCGGTTGGGAGCAGTACTTC. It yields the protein CASSYSGWEQYF.

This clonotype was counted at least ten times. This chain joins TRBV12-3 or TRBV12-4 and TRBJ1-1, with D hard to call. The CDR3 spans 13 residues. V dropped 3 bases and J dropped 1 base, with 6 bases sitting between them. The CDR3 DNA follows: TGTGCCAGCAGTTTGACGGCGAACACTGAAGCTTTCTTT. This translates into CASSLTANTEAFF.